The 32 T cell receptor beta chains presented below share a single source sample, sequenced in a study of PD-1 blockade in classical Hodgkin lymphoma. The time point denotes: cycle 4 day 1 (C4D1), after about 6 weeks of nivolumab. Relapse was seen in all patients after autologous stem cell transplantation, and brentuximab vedotin exposure was variable. Using immunoSEQ multiplex PCR, the repertoire was profiled, and TCRdb retains in-frame clones only, with some absent. The repertoire holds about 16,000 clones, with about four fifths as singletons. Here the sequenced sample was peripheral blood mononuclear cells (PBMCs), taken before the fourth cycle of nivolumab. The receptors come from a human donor with classical Hodgkin lymphoma.

This sequence joins TRBV5-1 and TRBJ1-1; tentative D call: TRBD1 (5 bases). This CDR3 comprises 16 residues. V lost 0 bases, J lost 2 bases, and 14 bases lay in between. Germline assignment: CDR1 SGHRS and CDR2 YFSETQ. DNA for the CDR3: TGCGCCAGCAGCTTGGGACCAAATGACAGAAACACTGAAGCTTTCTTT. This sequence encodes CASSLGPNDRNTEAFF.

The rearrangement uses TRBV14 and TRBJ2-7, with unresolved D. Germline V gives CDR1 SGHDN, CDR2 FVKESK. This CDR3 region has 13 residues. Trimming removed 1 base at V and 1 base at J, with 5 bases between. For the CDR3, the DNA is TGTGCCAGCAGCCAAGGCGGATCCTACGAGCAGTACTTC. Protein: CASSQGGSYEQYF.

The chain combines TRBV7-2 with TRBJ2-3; weak D call: TRBD1 (5 bases). With 4 bases removed from V and 6 bases from J, the gap between germline ends came to 20 bases. Looked up from germline, CDR1 is SGHTA and CDR2 is FQGNSA. The length of the CDR3 is 16 residues. The CDR3: CASSSQGVLPDDTQYF. The CDR3 DNA sequence: TGTGCCAGCAGCTCTCAAGGGGTTCTCCCCGACGATACGCAGTATTTT. Drawing the rest from reference TRBV7-2 and TRBJ2-3, the complete variable domain is GAGVSQSPSNKVTEKGKDVELRCDPISGHTALYWYRQSLGQGLEFLIYFQGNSAPDKSGLPSDRFSAERTGGSVSTLTIQRTQQEDSAVYLCASSSQGVLPDDTQYFGPGTRLTVL.

The chain employs TRBV7-8 and TRBJ2-7, with a possible D match to TRBD2 (5 bases). This CDR3 has 15 residues. V dropped 5 bases and J dropped 0 bases, with 14 bases sitting between them. Germline values: CDR1 SGHVS, CDR2 FQNEAQ. CDR3 coding DNA: TGTGCCAGCAGCGCCCTTCGGGGATTCTCCTACGAGCAGTACTTC. Translated, it gives CASSALRGFSYEQYF.

The chain links TRBV5-1 to TRBJ2-5; TRBD1 matches 10 bases. Germline CDR1 is SGHRS and CDR2 is YFSETQ. CDR3 length: 15 residues. Trimming at V came to 3 bases and at J to 6 bases, leaving 8 bases not matched to a gene. CDR3: CASSWIGTGEQTQYF. CDR3 bases: TGCGCCAGCAGCTGGATAGGGACAGGGGAACAGACCCAGTACTTC.

This clone was recorded once. This chain uses TRBV2 with TRBJ2-2; 7 bases map to TRBD2. Looked up from germline, CDR1 is SNHLY and CDR2 is FYNNEI. V lost 6 bases to trimming and J lost 0 bases; unmatched junction nucleotides: 4. The CDR3 length is 15 residues. CDR3 DNA: TGTGCCAGCAGGCGGGGGTTAGCGAACACCGGGGAGCTGTTTTTT. Residues: CASRRGLANTGELFF.

The CDR3 sequence is CASRLAGGTDTQYF. CDR3 bases: TGTGCCAGCAGGCTAGCGGGGGGCACAGATACGCAGTATTTT. The chain carries TRBV7-8 and TRBJ2-3, with 10 bases fitting TRBD2. This CDR3 is 14 amino acids long. Trimming at V came to 6 bases and at J to 1 base, leaving 1 base not matched to a gene. Germline CDR1 is SGHVS and CDR2 is FQNEAQ.

The rearrangement joins TRBV6-6 to TRBJ1-6; a possible D gene is TRBD1 (6 bases). Germline V lookup: CDR1 MNHNY, CDR2 SVGAGI (reference sequence). Trimming took off 6 bases at V and 6 bases at J, with 12 bases between the two ends. The CDR3 covers 14 residues. The CDR3 DNA reads as TGTGCCAGCAGGGAACAGGGACCTAATTCACCCCTCCACTTT. This encodes CASREQGPNSPLHF.

V and J are TRBV9 and TRBJ1-4; 8 nucleotides agree with TRBD1. In germline, CDR1 is SGDLS, CDR2 YYNGEE. Losses at the gene ends were 3 bases for V and 10 bases for J; bases not matched to a gene: 11. The CDR3 is 15 amino acids. The CDR3 DNA follows: TGTGCCAGCAGCGCCTCGGCCGGGGACAGGAGAAAACTGTTTTTT. Its translation: CASSASAGDRRKLFF.

This sequence joins TRBV6-5 and TRBJ2-7; D unresolved. With 0 bases removed from V and 0 bases from J, the gap between germline ends came to 9 bases. CDR1 and CDR2 (germline): MNHEY, SVGAGI. The CDR3 is made up of 15 amino acids. CDR3 sequence: CASSYSHSFSYEQYF. The CDR3 nucleotides read TGTGCCAGCAGTTACTCGCACAGTTTCTCCTACGAGCAGTACTTC.

The CDR3 is CAWGSQSDGYTF. The CDR3 DNA reads TGTGCCTGGGGGAGCCAAAGCGATGGCTACACCTTC. The chain carries TRBV15 and TRBJ1-2; D may be TRBD1 (5 bases). The CDR3 is made up of 12 amino acids. Between the trimmed V and J ends, which lost 11 bases and 6 bases, there was a span of 16 bases. Germline lookup yields CDR1 LNHNV and CDR2 YYDKDF (reference sequence).

The V and J genes are TRBV5-1 and TRBJ2-2, with D maybe TRBD2 (5 bases). CDR3 length equals 15 residues. Germline V gives CDR1 SGHRS, CDR2 YFSETQ. Trimming cost V 1 base and J 0 bases, with 7 bases left between them. As DNA, the CDR3 is TGCGCCAGCAGCTTGTCGACTACGAACACCGGGGAGCTGTTTTTT. It codes for CASSLSTTNTGELFF.

The chain links TRBV5-1 to TRBJ2-7, with D tentatively TRBD1 or TRBD2 (5 bases each). V gave up 0 bases and J gave up 6 bases, with 13 bases separating them. The CDR3 sequence is 14 residues long. Germline V CDR1 and CDR2: SGHRS, YFSETQ. CDR3 amino acids: CASSLGGTPGEQYF. The CDR3 bases are TGCGCCAGCAGCTTGGGAGGGACCCCCGGCGAGCAGTACTTC.

This chain connects TRBV15 to TRBJ1-2; 10 nucleotides agree with TRBD1. The germline V gene has CDR1 LNHNV and CDR2 YYDKDF (reference sequence). CDR3 length equals 16 residues. V was clipped by 3 bases and J by 4 bases; unmatched bases: 8. CDR3 loop: CATSSDRGRKGYGYTF. The CDR3 DNA sequence: TGTGCCACCAGCAGTGACAGGGGGCGCAAGGGCTATGGCTACACCTTC.

The chain links TRBV7-2 to TRBJ2-7; the match to TRBD2 covers 7 bases. The ends lost 4 bases at V and 0 bases at J; junction bases unmatched: 3. Germline loops: CDR1 SGHTA, CDR2 FQGNSA. The CDR3 spans 14 residues. CDR3 region: CASSYGGFSYEQYF. The CDR3 nucleotides are TGTGCCAGCAGCTACGGGGGGTTCTCCTACGAGCAGTACTTC.

The V and J genes are TRBV5-1 and TRBJ2-1; D gene unclear. Trimming left V 4 bases short and J 5 bases short, with 10 bases between. Germline CDR1 and CDR2: SGHRS and YFSETQ. The CDR3 totals 13 residues. Here the CDR3 reads CASSLGAHNEQFF. For the CDR3, the DNA is TGCGCCAGCAGCCTAGGTGCCCACAATGAGCAGTTCTTC.

This chain joins TRBV14 and TRBJ2-7; a possible D gene is TRBD1 (6 bases). Trimming pared 7 bases from V and 3 bases from J, leaving 22 bases between. The CDR3 is made up of 16 amino acids. The germline CDR1 and CDR2 sequences are SGHDN and FVKESK. In DNA, the CDR3 is TGTGCCAGCATTTGTTGTCGGACAGTGGTTTACTACGAGCAGTACTTC. Translated: CASICCRTVVYYEQYF. The full variable domain, completed using reference TRBV14 and TRBJ2-7, is EAGVTQFPSHSVIEKGQTVTLRCDPISGHDNLYWYRRVMGKEIKFLLHFVKESKQDESGMPNNRFLAERTGGTYSTLKVQPAELEDSGVYFCASICCRTVVYYEQYFGPGTRLTVT.

The chain recombines TRBV5-1 with TRBJ1-1; D is perhaps TRBD1 (6 bases). Per the germline V gene, CDR1 is SGHRS and CDR2 is YFSETQ. This CDR3 region has 14 residues. With 0 bases removed from V and 0 bases from J, the gap between germline ends came to 6 bases. Written as DNA, the CDR3 is TGCGCCAGCAGCTTGGGACAGGTGAACACTGAAGCTTTCTTT. It encodes CASSLGQVNTEAFF.

The chain is built from TRBV7-8 and TRBJ2-7; 9 bases are a match to TRBD1. Germline loops: CDR1 SGHVS, CDR2 FQNEAQ. The CDR3 has 13 amino acids. Losses at the gene ends were 3 bases for V and 6 bases for J; bases not matched to a gene: 3. The CDR3 region has the DNA TGTGCCAGCAGCTTGGGACAGGGCGGCGAGCAGTACTTC. Translation: CASSLGQGGEQYF.

The rearrangement uses TRBV6-1 and TRBJ2-3, with D maybe TRBD2 (6 bases). Germline CDR1 reads MNHNS; CDR2 reads SASEGT. The CDR3 extends over 15 amino acids. The V gene lost 5 bases and the J gene lost 0 bases, with 12 bases spanning the gap. For the CDR3, the DNA is TGTGCCAGCAGTCTGGGACTTATTAGCACAGATACGCAGTATTTT. Its translation: CASSLGLISTDTQYF.

The table lists this clone with a few counts. The chain combines TRBV2 with TRBJ2-5; no firm D call. The CDR3 extends over 13 amino acids. V lost 8 bases and J lost 2, with 12 bases in between. Germline loops: CDR1 SNHLY, CDR2 FYNNEI. CDR3 loop: CASGPRRQETQYF. DNA for the CDR3: TGTGCCAGCGGTCCCAGAAGGCAAGAGACCCAGTACTTC.

The rearrangement links TRBV29-1 to TRBJ2-1, with 16 nucleotides matching TRBD2. This CDR3 has 17 amino acids. Germline V gene sequence: CDR1 SQVTM, CDR2 ANQGSEA. The V segment lost 7 bases and the J segment 4 bases; nucleotides outside the gene matches: 10. As DNA, the CDR3 is TGCAGCGCGACCGGGACTAGCGGGGGGGCCAGGTACAATGAGCAGTTCTTC. Amino acid sequence: CSATGTSGGARYNEQFF.

This clone was picked up one time. The rearrangement links TRBV5-1 to TRBJ2-5; TRBD1 matches at 9 bases. This CDR3 region has 14 residues. The germline gives CDR1 SGHRS, CDR2 YFSETQ. Trimming cost V 4 bases and J 4 bases; bases outside gene matches: 5. The chain's CDR3 is CASSDTGGAETQYF. CDR3 in DNA: TGCGCCAGCAGCGACACAGGGGGCGCAGAGACCCAGTACTTC.

The J gene is TRBJ2-7, the V gene TRBV11-2; D remains ambiguous. Germline values: CDR1 SGHAT, CDR2 FQNNGV. The CDR3 is made up of 15 amino acids. The germline V and J ends were trimmed by 0 bases and 5 bases, with 14 bases remaining between them. CDR3 sequence: CASSLEFGFRNEQYF. In nucleotides, the CDR3 is TGTGCCAGCAGCTTAGAGTTCGGGTTTAGGAACGAGCAGTACTTC.

The chain has TRBV7-2 and TRBJ1-1, with D unresolved. CDR1 and CDR2 from the germline V gene are SGHTA and FQGNSA. The CDR3 totals 14 residues. V lost 5 bases and J 1 base, leaving 11 bases between the germline ends. This CDR3 is CASSKAGSNTEAFF. CDR3 coding DNA: TGTGCCAGCAGCAAAGCTGGGTCGAACACTGAAGCTTTCTTT.

The chain recombines TRBV2 with TRBJ2-7, with unresolved D. The ends were cut back, 4 bases at V and 1 base at J, with 11 bases in the middle. This CDR3 contains 14 residues. Germline V CDR1 and CDR2: SNHLY, FYNNEI. CDR3 sequence (DNA): TGTGCCAGCAGTGGTGGGGTTTATTCCTACGAGCAGTACTTC. Its protein is CASSGGVYSYEQYF.

The V and J genes are TRBV5-1 and TRBJ1-6; TRBD1 is a possible D gene (5 bases). Germline V lookup: CDR1 SGHRS, CDR2 YFSETQ. CDR3 length equals 14 residues. V lost 0 bases, J lost 7 bases, and 8 bases lay in between. CDR3 region: CASSLARDNSPLHF. CDR3 bases: TGCGCCAGCAGCTTGGCAAGGGACAATTCACCCCTCCACTTT.

V and J are TRBV7-9 and TRBJ1-4, with D perhaps matching TRBD1 (5 bases). The germline V gene encodes CDR1 SEHNR and CDR2 FQNEAQ (reference sequence). This CDR3 spans 15 amino acids. V was cut by 4 bases and J by 7 bases, with 16 bases left in between. The CDR3 loop reads CASSSTVPRGEKLFF. The DNA for the CDR3 is TGTGCCAGCAGCTCGACAGTTCCCCGCGGTGAAAAACTGTTTTTT.

The CDR3 sequence: CATGDDYGYTF. The DNA of the CDR3 is TGTGCCACTGGGGACGACTATGGCTACACCTTC. The chain carries TRBV10-3 and TRBJ1-2, with D maybe TRBD1 (5 bases). CDR1 is ENHRY and CDR2 is SYGVKD in the germline V gene. With 10 bases removed from V and 3 bases from J, the gap between germline ends came to 9 bases. The CDR3 is made up of 11 amino acids.

This clone was counted a few times. The gene calls are TRBV7-9 and TRBJ2-5; a possible D gene is TRBD1 (6 bases). With 2 bases removed from V and 1 base from J, the gap between germline ends came to 14 bases. Looked up from germline, CDR1 is SEHNR and CDR2 is FQNEAQ (reference sequence). CDR3 length: 16 residues. The CDR3 region is CASSLTGLRAQETQYF. CDR3 coding DNA: TGTGCCAGCAGCTTAACAGGGTTGAGGGCCCAAGAGACCCAGTACTTC.

The chain recombines TRBV7-9 with TRBJ1-1, with a possible D match to TRBD1 (5 bases). The germline V gene encodes CDR1 SEHNR and CDR2 FQNEAQ (reference sequence). V gave up 8 bases and J gave up 12 bases, with 19 bases separating them. The CDR3 has 12 residues. The CDR3, as DNA: TGTGCCAGCGCTTCTCAGGGCACTGCGTCTTTCTTT. Encoded protein: CASASQGTASFF.

V usage is TRBV27 and J usage is TRBJ2-2; 9 bases map to TRBD1. The CDR3 runs 14 residues. Trimming removed 6 bases from V and 4 bases from J; junction bases left unmatched: 3. Germline-derived CDR1 and CDR2 are MNHEY and SMNVEV (reference sequence). The CDR3 region is CASRTGGGTGELFF. The CDR3 DNA reads as TGTGCCAGCAGAACAGGGGGCGGCACCGGGGAGCTGTTTTTT.